This note documents a single TCR beta chain sequence. Antigen specificity is unknown. The sorted Tregs were CD4+CD25+CD127-/low cells. Constant-region reverse primers amplified full-length variable regions, followed by semi-nested Nested Universal Primer A PCR. TCRdb used MiXCR to reprocess the 5' RACE reads, holding one entry per CDR3 protein. The profile shows over 40,000 distinct CDR3 sequences, 20% to 25% of them singletons. Findings of the study overall: The larger-cohort validation was restricted to a single TCR beta V-J rearrangement rather than whole repertoires. Tumor memory CD4+ T cell TCR gene usage was found to cluster with blood and lymph node memory CD4+ cells and with lymph node naive CD4+ cells.

This sequence was found in a female donor with breast cancer. Sequencing was carried out using Tregs sorted from blood.

CDR3 sequence: CASSFPGQGAYEQYF. The CDR3 DNA reads TGTGCCAGCAGTTTCCCGGGACAGGGGGCGTACGAGCAGTACTTC. This chain links TRBV28 with TRBJ2-7; 12 nucleotides align to TRBD1. CDR3 length equals 15 residues. V was clipped by 3 bases and J by 4 bases; unmatched bases: 4. Germline CDR1 MDHEN, CDR2 SYDVKM.